The 20 T cell receptor beta chains below were found in one sample sequenced in a study of OX40 agonist ivuxolimab in advanced cancers. The data were produced by immunoSEQ multiplex PCR, yet TCRdb's version contains in-frame clones alone and is incomplete. The repertoire holds roughly 67,000 clones, with about 89% as singletons. The sample was CD4+ or CD8+ T cells sorted from blood, taken in a trial of the OX40 agonist ivuxolimab. The source is an adult with an advanced solid tumor such as melanoma, head and neck, liver or kidney cancer.

This chain connects TRBV15 to TRBJ1-1; D remains unclear. CDR3 length equals 13 residues. Trimming stripped 1 base from V and 0 bases from J, with 3 bases between. CDR1 and CDR2 (germline): LNHNV, YYDKDF (reference sequence). CDR3 DNA: TGTGCCACCAGCAGAGCCCTGAACACTGAAGCTTTCTTT. This codes for CATSRALNTEAFF. The whole variable domain, remainder taken from reference TRBV15 and TRBJ1-1, is DAMVIQNPRYQVTQFGKPVTLSCSQTLNHNVMYWYQQKSSQAPKLLFHYYDKDFNNEADTPDNFQSRRPNTSFCFLDIRSPGLGDTAMYLCATSRALNTEAFFGQGTRLTVV.

This clone was recorded a few times. This rearrangement joins TRBV6-1 to TRBJ2-1, with 9 bases that match TRBD2. CDR3 length: 17 residues. V trimming: 4 bases; J trimming: 2 bases; junction bases outside the gene matches: 9. Germline CDR1 MNHNS, CDR2 SASEGT. The CDR3 sequence is CASSALPRGRAYNEQFF. The CDR3 DNA is TGTGCCAGCAGTGCTCTCCCCCGCGGGAGGGCCTACAATGAGCAGTTCTTC.

V gene TRBV5-1 combines with J gene TRBJ2-1; tentative D call: TRBD2 (5 bases). With 0 bases removed from V and 4 bases from J, the gap between germline ends came to 14 bases. Germline CDR1 and CDR2: SGHRS and YFSETQ. The CDR3 loop spans 16 amino acids. The CDR3 bases are TGCGCCAGCAGCTTGGTCCCCCCGGGGTCTTACAATGAGCAGTTCTTC. Protein product: CASSLVPPGSYNEQFF.

The V gene is TRBV5-1, the J gene TRBJ1-4; maybe TRBD1 (5 bases). The germline CDR1 and CDR2 sequences are SGHRS and YFSETQ. V lost 4 bases, J lost 2 bases, and 24 bases lay in between. CDR3 size: 19 residues. The CDR3 coding sequence is TGCGCCAGCAGCGTTGGAGCATGGGTGGGGGAGCCCACTAATGAAAAACTGTTTTTT. Protein: CASSVGAWVGEPTNEKLFF.

The chain has TRBV6-5 and TRBJ2-7; a weak D match, TRBD1 (6 bases). The germline V and J ends were trimmed by 2 bases and 7 bases, with 12 bases remaining between them. CDR1 MNHEY and CDR2 SVGAGI come from the germline V gene. The CDR3 contains 13 residues. For the CDR3, the DNA is TGTGCCAGCAGTTACATGGGGGCTCGGGAGCAGTACTTC. Residues: CASSYMGAREQYF.

The chain has TRBV30 and TRBJ1-5, with a weak D call TRBD1 (6 bases). This CDR3 has 15 amino acids. Germline CDR1 is GTSNPN and CDR2 is SVGIG (reference sequence). The V and J ends lost 3 bases and 3 bases respectively, with 15 bases between them. The CDR3, as DNA: TGTGCCTGGAGGAGGGGGGGAGGATCCAATCAGCCCCAGCATTTT. Translating it yields CAWRRGGGSNQPQHF.

The chain has TRBV6-1 and TRBJ2-3; 10 positions agree with TRBD1. The CDR3 is 15 amino acids. The ends lost 5 bases at V and 6 bases at J; junction bases unmatched: 8. In germline, CDR1 is MNHNS, CDR2 SASEGT. DNA of the CDR3: TGTGCCAGCAGTACAAGACAGGGGGCGAGGGATACGCAGTATTTT. Protein sequence: CASSTRQGARDTQYF.

This chain joins TRBV4-3 and TRBJ1-2, with unresolved D. Germline CDR1 reads LGHNA; CDR2 reads YSLEER. V was cut by 0 bases and J by 2 bases, with 7 bases left in between. The CDR3 extends over 14 amino acids. CDR3 in amino acids: CASSQDDGNYGYTF. In DNA form, the CDR3 reads TGCGCCAGCAGCCAAGATGACGGGAACTATGGCTACACCTTC.

This chain joins TRBV10-2 and TRBJ2-5; 8 bases line up with TRBD2. The V gene's germline CDR1 is WSHSY and CDR2 SAAADI. This CDR3 region has 15 residues. Trimming removed 3 bases from V and 5 bases from J; junction bases left unmatched: 8. CDR3 DNA sequence: TGCGCCAGCAGTGAACCGCGAGCGGGGGCGGAGACCCAGTACTTC. It encodes CASSEPRAGAETQYF.

The chain uses TRBV28 and TRBJ2-7, with 7 bases fitting TRBD1. The V gene's germline CDR1 is MDHEN and CDR2 SYDVKM. The CDR3 length is 13 residues. V lost 4 bases, J lost 4 bases, and 4 bases stayed unmatched. In DNA form, the CDR3 reads TGTGCCAGCAGTTCCGGGACAGTTTACGAGCAGTACTTC. Its protein is CASSSGTVYEQYF.

This CDR3 reads CASSLMSSGSSVEQFF. The DNA of the CDR3 is TGTGCCAGCAGCTTAATGTCTAGCGGGAGTTCCGTTGAGCAGTTCTTC. The chain has TRBV7-8 and TRBJ2-1, with 10 bases lining up with TRBD2. The CDR3 covers 16 residues. Germline CDR1 reads SGHVS; CDR2 reads FQNEAQ. After removal of 2 bases from V and 9 bases from J, the junction contained 10 bases not matched to a gene.

The rearrangement links TRBV4-1 to TRBJ1-1; 7 bases map to TRBD1. V was clipped by 1 base and J by 2 bases; unmatched bases: 4. CDR1 and CDR2 from the germline V gene are MGHRA and YSYEKL. CDR3 length equals 15 residues. CDR3: CASSQATGANTEAFF. In nucleotides, the CDR3 is TGCGCCAGCAGCCAAGCTACAGGGGCAAACACTGAAGCTTTCTTT.

The gene calls are TRBV27 and TRBJ1-2; D is perhaps TRBD1 (5 bases). Per germline, CDR1 MNHEY and CDR2 SMNVEV (reference sequence). V lost 5 bases to trimming and J lost 1 base, with 20 bases between them. This CDR3 region has 17 residues. Here the CDR3 reads CASSERVSGVNNYGYTF. CDR3 bases: TGTGCCAGCAGTGAGAGGGTCTCGGGGGTGAATAACTATGGCTACACCTTC.

This clone was observed once. The chain has TRBV7-2 and TRBJ1-2; TRBD1 matches 9 bases. This CDR3 has 13 residues. V shed 8 bases, J shed 5 bases, and the junction held 6 bases outside the gene matches. The germline gives CDR1 SGHTA, CDR2 FQGNSA. CDR3 sequence (DNA): TGTGCCAGCGGACGGACAGGGGATTATGGCTACACCTTC. Amino acids: CASGRTGDYGYTF. Based on the CDR3 plus reference TRBV7-2 and TRBJ1-2, the full variable domain is GAGVSQSPSNKVTEKGKDVELRCDPISGHTALYWYRQSLGQGLEFLIYFQGNSAPDKSGLPSDRFSAERTGGSVSTLTIQRTQQEDSAVYLCASGRTGDYGYTFGSGTRLTVV.

The V and J genes are TRBV2 and TRBJ2-4, with D perhaps matching TRBD2 (5 bases). The germline CDR1 and CDR2 sequences are SNHLY and FYNNEI. V shed 5 bases and J shed 2 bases, with 10 bases lying between them. The CDR3 is made up of 14 amino acids. CDR3 in amino acids: CASSYGDSKNIQYF. CDR3 DNA sequence: TGTGCCAGCAGTTACGGGGATTCCAAAAACATTCAGTACTTC.

J is TRBJ1-2 and V is TRBV7-9; possibly TRBD1 for D (6 bases). The V gene's germline CDR1 is SEHNR and CDR2 FQNEAQ (reference sequence). The CDR3 covers 15 residues. With 1 base removed from V and 4 bases from J, the gap between germline ends came to 13 bases. CDR3 amino acids: CASSLEGGLRYGYTF. For the CDR3, the DNA is TGTGCCAGCAGCTTAGAGGGGGGGCTCCGCTATGGCTACACCTTC.

DNA of the CDR3: TGTGCCAGCAGCCGGGGGGACACCTATGGCTACACCTTC. Translation gives CASSRGDTYGYTF. The chain has TRBV9 and TRBJ1-2; the D gene is possibly TRBD1 (6 bases). The CDR3 is 13 amino acids. Germline V gives CDR1 SGDLS, CDR2 YYNGEE. Between the trimmed V and J ends, which lost 4 bases and 4 bases, there was a span of 11 bases.

The chain employs TRBV28 and TRBJ1-5; D not resolved. The CDR3 runs to 13 residues. CDR1 and CDR2 from the germline V gene are MDHEN and SYDVKM. The V and J ends lost 11 bases and 4 bases respectively, with 15 bases between them. The CDR3, as DNA: TGTGCCTCCTGCTGGGTACGGAATCAGCCCCAGCATTTT. It is translated as CASCWVRNQPQHF.

The J gene is TRBJ2-3, the V gene TRBV5-1; 14 nucleotides agree with TRBD2. The CDR3 contains 18 residues. Germline CDR1 and CDR2: SGHRS and YFSETQ. Trimming cost V 0 bases and J 2 bases; bases outside gene matches: 5. The CDR3 nucleotides are TGCGCCAGCAGCTTGGGACTAGCGGGAGGGATCTCCACAGATACGCAGTATTTT. As protein: CASSLGLAGGISTDTQYF.

The V gene is TRBV10-3, the J gene TRBJ2-7; D perhaps matches TRBD2 (6 bases). Trimming took 4 bases from V and 6 from J, leaving 10 bases between them. The CDR3 has 12 residues. Per germline, CDR1 ENHRY and CDR2 SYGVKD. The CDR3: CAISVAGFEQYF. The DNA for the CDR3 is TGTGCCATCAGTGTTGCGGGGTTCGAGCAGTACTTC.